What follows is one TCR beta chain and its context. This entry belongs to a study of siplizumab effects on memory and regulatory T cells. With 5 bases clipped from V and 8 bases from J, the junction kept 7 bases outside the gene matches. This CDR3 has 15 amino acids. The germline V gene encodes CDR1 LNHDA and CDR2 SQIVND (reference sequence). Clones were sequenced by immunoSEQ multiplex PCR, and TCRdb holds only the in-frame ones, with some missing. This sample has about 94,000 clones; nearly 95% occur once, and the top ten carry approximately 0.3%. The chain links TRBV19 to TRBJ1-4; 11 bases map to TRBD1. Specimen: non-Treg CD4+ T cells sorted from blood. The sequence was collected from a human donor in good health. The CDR3, as DNA: TGTGCCAGTAGTGTCTCCGGGACAGGGGGAGAAAAACTGTTTTTT. This translates into CASSVSGTGGEKLFF.